This TCR beta chain comes out of a study of shared clonotypes between healthy human individuals. Overall study results and limits: Memory subsets had estimated richness that was generally smaller than that of naive subsets. Limitation of the genetic and exposure-history diversity represented came from the few donors.

Trimming cost V 2 bases and J 2 bases, with 6 bases left between them. CDR1 SQVTM and CDR2 ANQGSEA come from the germline V gene. The CDR3 loop spans 12 amino acids. As processed by the authors: Filtering of immunoSEQ junctional sequences could not match full-length read filtering. The repertoire was sequenced with immunoSEQ multiplex PCR; TCRdb's copy has only in-frame clones and lacks some. V, J and clone size are taken as reported in that table, and D and trimming were inferred from the DNA itself. This table has fewer than 400,000 clones, under 80% appearing once. For this clone: Antigen: not known.

This clonotype originated in a man aged 25-45 years in good health. The source material was memory CD4+ T cells sorted from blood. Described subset: CD45RA-negative fraction. The chain has TRBV29-1 and TRBJ2-5; D gene unclear. The CDR3 loop reads CSVEIGQETQYF. In DNA, the CDR3 is TGCAGCGTTGAAATTGGACAAGAGACCCAGTACTTC.